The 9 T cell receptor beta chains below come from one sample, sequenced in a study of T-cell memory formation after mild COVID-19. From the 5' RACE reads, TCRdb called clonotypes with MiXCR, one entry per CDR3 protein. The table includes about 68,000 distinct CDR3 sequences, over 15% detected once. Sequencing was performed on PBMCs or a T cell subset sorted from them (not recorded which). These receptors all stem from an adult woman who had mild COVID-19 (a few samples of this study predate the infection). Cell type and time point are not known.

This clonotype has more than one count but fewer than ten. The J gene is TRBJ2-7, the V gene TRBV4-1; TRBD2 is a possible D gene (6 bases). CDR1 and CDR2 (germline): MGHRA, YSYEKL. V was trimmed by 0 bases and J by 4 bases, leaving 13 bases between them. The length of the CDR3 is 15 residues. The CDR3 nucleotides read TGCGCCAGCAGCCAAGAAGGGCAGGGACTTTACGAGCAGTACTTC. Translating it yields CASSQEGQGLYEQYF.

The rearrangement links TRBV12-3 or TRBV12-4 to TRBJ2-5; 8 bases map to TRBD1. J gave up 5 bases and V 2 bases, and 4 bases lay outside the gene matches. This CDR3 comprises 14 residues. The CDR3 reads CASSLPGGLETQYF. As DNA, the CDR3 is TGTGCCAGCAGTTTACCAGGGGGCTTGGAGACCCAGTACTTC.

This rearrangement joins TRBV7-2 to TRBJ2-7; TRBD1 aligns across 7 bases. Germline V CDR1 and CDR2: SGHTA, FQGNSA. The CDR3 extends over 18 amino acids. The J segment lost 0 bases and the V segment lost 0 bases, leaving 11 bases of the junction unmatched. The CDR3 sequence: CASSLARRIRGSSYEQYF. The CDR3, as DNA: TGTGCCAGCAGCTTAGCGCGCCGGATCAGGGGGAGCTCCTACGAGCAGTACTTC.

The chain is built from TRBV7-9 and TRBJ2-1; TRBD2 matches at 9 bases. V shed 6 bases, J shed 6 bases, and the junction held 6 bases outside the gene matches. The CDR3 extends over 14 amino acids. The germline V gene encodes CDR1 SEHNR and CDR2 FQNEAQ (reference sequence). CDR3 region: CASSSRGGINEQFF. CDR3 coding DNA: TGTGCCAGCAGTTCGCGGGGGGGCATCAATGAGCAGTTCTTC.

CDR3 sequence (DNA): TGCAGCGCGCCGGCAGCAAACACCGGGGAGCTGTTTTTT. Its protein is CSAPAANTGELFF. This chain connects TRBV29-1 to TRBJ2-2; no firm D call. V gave up 7 bases and J gave up 2 bases, with 11 bases separating them. CDR1 and CDR2 (germline): SQVTM, ANQGSEA. The CDR3 spans 13 residues.

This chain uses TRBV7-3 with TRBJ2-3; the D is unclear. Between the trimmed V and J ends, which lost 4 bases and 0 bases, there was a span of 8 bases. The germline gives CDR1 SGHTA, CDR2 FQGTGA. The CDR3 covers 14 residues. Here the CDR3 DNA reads TGTGCCAGCAGCTCGTATCCTAGCACAGATACGCAGTATTTT. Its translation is CASSSYPSTDTQYF.

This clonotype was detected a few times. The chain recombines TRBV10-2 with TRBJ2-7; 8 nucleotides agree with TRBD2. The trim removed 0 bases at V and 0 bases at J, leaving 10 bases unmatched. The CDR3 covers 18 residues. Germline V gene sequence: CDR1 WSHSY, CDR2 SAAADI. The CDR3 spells CASSESLAGSRSSYEQYF. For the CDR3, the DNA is TGCGCCAGCAGTGAGTCCTTAGCGGGGTCCAGGAGCTCCTACGAGCAGTACTTC.

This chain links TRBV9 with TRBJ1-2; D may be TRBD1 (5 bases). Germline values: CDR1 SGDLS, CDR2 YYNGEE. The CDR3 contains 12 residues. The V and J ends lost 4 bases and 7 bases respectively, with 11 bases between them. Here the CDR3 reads CASSSGGGGYTF. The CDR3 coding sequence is TGTGCCAGCAGCTCCGGGGGGGGTGGCTACACCTTC.

This CDR3 is CASRRGLAGGPTYNEQFF. CDR3 nucleotides: TGTGCCAGCAGACGGGGACTAGCGGGAGGGCCAACCTACAATGAGCAGTTCTTC. The chain links TRBV5-5 to TRBJ2-1, with 16 positions matching TRBD2. V shed 5 bases, J shed 2 bases, and the junction held 7 bases outside the gene matches. Per germline, CDR1 SGHKS and CDR2 YYEKEE (reference sequence). This CDR3 contains 18 residues.